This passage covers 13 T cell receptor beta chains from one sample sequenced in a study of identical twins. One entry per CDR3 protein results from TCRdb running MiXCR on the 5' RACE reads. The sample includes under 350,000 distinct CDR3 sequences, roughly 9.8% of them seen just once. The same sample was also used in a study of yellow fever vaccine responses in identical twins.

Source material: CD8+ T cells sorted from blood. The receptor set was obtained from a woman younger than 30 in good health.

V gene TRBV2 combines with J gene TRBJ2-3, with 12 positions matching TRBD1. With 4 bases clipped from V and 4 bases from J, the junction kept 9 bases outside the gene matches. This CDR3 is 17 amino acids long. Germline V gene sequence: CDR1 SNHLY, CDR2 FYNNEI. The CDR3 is CASSGSRDRGRADTQYF. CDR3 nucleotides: TGTGCCAGCAGTGGTTCGCGGGACAGGGGGCGCGCAGATACGCAGTATTTT.

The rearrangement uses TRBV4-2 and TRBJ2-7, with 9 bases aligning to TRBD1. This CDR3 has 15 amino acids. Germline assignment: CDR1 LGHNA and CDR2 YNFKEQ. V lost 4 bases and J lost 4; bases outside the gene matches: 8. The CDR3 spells CASSPLTGGQYEQYF. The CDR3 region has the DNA TGTGCCAGCAGCCCCCTGACAGGGGGTCAGTACGAGCAGTACTTC.

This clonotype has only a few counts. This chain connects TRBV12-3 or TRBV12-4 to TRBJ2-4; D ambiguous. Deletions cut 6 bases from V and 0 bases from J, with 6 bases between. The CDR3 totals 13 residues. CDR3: CASSDTAKNIQYF. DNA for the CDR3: TGTGCCAGCAGCGACACAGCCAAAAACATTCAGTACTTC.

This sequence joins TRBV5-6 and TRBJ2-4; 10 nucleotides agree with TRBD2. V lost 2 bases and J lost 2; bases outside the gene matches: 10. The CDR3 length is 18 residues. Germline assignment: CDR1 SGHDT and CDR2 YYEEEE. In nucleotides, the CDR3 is TGTGCCAGCAGCTTCCTAGCGGGAGTTGGGAAGTCCAAAAACATTCAGTACTTC. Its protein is CASSFLAGVGKSKNIQYF. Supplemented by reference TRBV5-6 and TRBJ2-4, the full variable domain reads DAGVTQSPTHLIKTRGQQVTLRCSPKSGHDTVSWYQQALGQGPQFIFQYYEEEERQRGNFPDRFSGHQFPNYSSELNVNALLLGDSALYLCASSFLAGVGKSKNIQYFGAGTRLSVL.

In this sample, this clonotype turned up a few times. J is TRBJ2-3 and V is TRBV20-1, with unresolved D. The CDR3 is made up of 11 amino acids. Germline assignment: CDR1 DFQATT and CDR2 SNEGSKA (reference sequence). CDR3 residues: CSILEADTQYF. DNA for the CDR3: TGCAGCATCTTGGAAGCAGATACGCAGTATTTT.

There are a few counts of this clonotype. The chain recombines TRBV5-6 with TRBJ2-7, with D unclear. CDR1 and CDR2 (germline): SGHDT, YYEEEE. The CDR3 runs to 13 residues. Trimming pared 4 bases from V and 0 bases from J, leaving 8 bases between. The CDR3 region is CASSVTVSYEQYF. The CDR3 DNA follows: TGTGCCAGCAGCGTCACAGTCTCCTACGAGCAGTACTTC.

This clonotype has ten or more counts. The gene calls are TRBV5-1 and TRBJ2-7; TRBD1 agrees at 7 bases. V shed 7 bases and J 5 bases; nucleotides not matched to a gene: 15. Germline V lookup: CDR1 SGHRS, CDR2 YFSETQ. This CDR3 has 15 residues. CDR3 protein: CASGIRQGPSNEQYF. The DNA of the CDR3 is TGCGCCAGCGGGATCCGACAGGGCCCCTCAAACGAGCAGTACTTC.

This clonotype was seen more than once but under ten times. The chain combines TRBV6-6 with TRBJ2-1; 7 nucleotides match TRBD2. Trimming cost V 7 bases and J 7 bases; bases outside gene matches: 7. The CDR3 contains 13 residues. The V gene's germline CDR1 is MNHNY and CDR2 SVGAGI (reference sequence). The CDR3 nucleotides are TGTGCCAGCACGGCGGGAGAGTGGAATGAGCAGTTCTTC. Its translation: CASTAGEWNEQFF.

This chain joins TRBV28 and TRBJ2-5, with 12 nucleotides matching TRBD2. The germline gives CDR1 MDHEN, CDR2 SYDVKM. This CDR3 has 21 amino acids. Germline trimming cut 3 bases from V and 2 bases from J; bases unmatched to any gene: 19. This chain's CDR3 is CASSFPGTGLRTSGEQETQYF. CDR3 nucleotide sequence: TGTGCCAGCAGTTTCCCTGGGACAGGGCTCAGGACTAGCGGGGAACAAGAGACCCAGTACTTC. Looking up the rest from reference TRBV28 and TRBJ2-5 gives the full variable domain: DVKVTQSSRYLVKRTGEKVFLECVQDMDHENMFWYRQDPGLGLRLIYFSYDVKMKEKGDIPEGYSVSREKKERFSLILESASTNQTSMYLCASSFPGTGLRTSGEQETQYFGPGTRLLVL.

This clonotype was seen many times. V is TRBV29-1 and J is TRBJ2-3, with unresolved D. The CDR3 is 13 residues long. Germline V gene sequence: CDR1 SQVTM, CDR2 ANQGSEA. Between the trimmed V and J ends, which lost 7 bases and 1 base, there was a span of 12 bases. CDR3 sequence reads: CSAELWGTDTQYF. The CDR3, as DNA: TGCAGCGCTGAGCTGTGGGGCACAGATACGCAGTATTTT.

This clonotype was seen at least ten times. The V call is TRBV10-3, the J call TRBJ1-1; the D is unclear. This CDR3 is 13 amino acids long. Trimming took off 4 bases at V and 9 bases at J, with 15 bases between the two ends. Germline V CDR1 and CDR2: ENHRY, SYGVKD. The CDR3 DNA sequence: TGTGCCATCAGTGTTGGCGTTCAAGATCAAGCTTTCTTT. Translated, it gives CAISVGVQDQAFF.

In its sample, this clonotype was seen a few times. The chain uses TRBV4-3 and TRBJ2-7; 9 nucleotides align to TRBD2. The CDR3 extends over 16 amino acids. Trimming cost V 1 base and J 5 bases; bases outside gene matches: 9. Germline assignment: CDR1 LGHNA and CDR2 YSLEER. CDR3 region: CASSQGVGREGHEQYF. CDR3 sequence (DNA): TGCGCCAGCAGCCAAGGGGTTGGGCGGGAGGGCCACGAGCAGTACTTC.

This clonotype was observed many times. As DNA, the CDR3 is TGTGCCAGCAGCCAAGATCTGGCGGGGAACACTGAAGCTTTCTTT. As protein: CASSQDLAGNTEAFF. The chain couples TRBV3-1 to TRBJ1-1; no firm D call. Trimming removed 0 bases from V and 1 base from J, with 9 bases in between. The CDR3 has 15 amino acids. Germline assignment: CDR1 LGHDT and CDR2 YNNKEL (reference sequence).